This T cell receptor beta chain was recovered during a study of T cells expressing NK-cell markers (dated by TCRdb to the early 2020s). The study in broad terms: About eight donors provided sorted CD3+CD56+NKG2C+, CD3+CD56+NKG2C- and CD3+CD56-NKG2C+ T-cell subsets, whose TCR beta-chain repertoires were profiled. All eight donors whose samples were sequenced were randomly selected healthy volunteers, three of them men and five women. Among the eight sequenced donors, seven were HCMV-seropositive and one was HCMV-seronegative. Libraries were sequenced as 2 x 150 bp reads on Illumina HiSeq 2000/2500, MiSeq or NextSeq.

CDR1 and CDR2 are read off the germline V gene (reference sequence) as LNHDA and SQIVND. The CDR3 numbers 16 residues from cysteine through phenylalanine. DNA for this receptor is not on file. Study-wide findings and limitations: Those dominant clonotypes were again the most abundant among CD3+CD56-NKG2C+ cells in a handful of donors, at 28.3-60.1%. In over 5 donors, the dominant CD3+CD56+NKG2C+ clonotypes were among the top 10 CD8+ clonotypes and accounted for about 1.0-7.5% of CD8+ T cells. Whether the expanded NKG2C-expressing T cell clones were specific for HCMV antigens was left unclear.

HCMV serostatus was determined by detecting HCMV-specific IgG in serum with a commercial ELISA kit. Ficoll density gradient centrifugation was used to isolate peripheral blood mononuclear cells from blood. Sequencer: Illumina HiSeq 2000. TCR beta cDNA libraries were prepared using 5'RACE template switching, which introduced a universal primer site and unique molecular identifiers. Priming for cDNA synthesis came from the TCR beta constant segment, and two successive PCR amplification steps followed. On the study's bioinformatics: MIGEC handled demultiplexing of the reads and grouping by UMI, while MiTCR was used to assemble and quantify clonotypes. To exclude erroneous sequences, only TCR cDNA sequences supported by at least two reads were retained. Downstream repertoire analysis used the tcR package, and clonotypes were matched across fractions by CDR3 nucleotide sequence plus V segment. Antigen specificity was annotated against VDJdb with VDJmatch, allowing one amino acid substitution in CDR3. After the reads were reprocessed by TCRdb, one entry was made per CDR3 protein sequence, with no DNA. TCRdb, not the authors, supplied the V and J calls. This sample's listing comprises more than 400,000 distinct CDR3 sequences. The top ten clonotypes cover roughly 7.2% of the sample.

Concerning this clonotype itself: Its recognized antigen is unknown.

The specimen was blood T cells: a sorted CD56 or NKG2C T cell subset, CD4+ or CD8+ T cells, or bulk PBMC T cells (not recorded which). Recombination joined TRBV19 with TRBJ2-1; absent DNA, TCRdb's TRBD1 call cannot be checked. The clonotype comes from a woman between 18 and 69 years old in good health. The CDR3 is CASRTGGSGHYNEQFF.